The 14 T cell receptor beta chains listed next were all sequenced from one sample in a study of blood T cell repertoires in COVID-19. The method was immunoSEQ multiplex PCR; TCRdb's version includes in-frame clones alone and lacks a portion of them. The table lists 200,000 to 250,000 clones, roughly 80% of them singletons. The sample comprised peripheral blood. Every receptor here comes from a woman between 65 and 79 years old with acute or convalescent COVID-19.

The chain couples TRBV27 to TRBJ2-7, with D hard to call. Germline CDR1 reads MNHEY; CDR2 reads SMNVEV (reference sequence). V lost 5 bases and J lost 0, with 17 bases in between. The CDR3 is 16 residues long. The CDR3 nucleotides read TGTGCCAGCAGTCCTTCGCGCCCTGCTAGCTCCTACGAGCAGTACTTC. Amino acid sequence: CASSPSRPASSYEQYF.

This clone was counted once. V and J are TRBV19 and TRBJ1-1, with 11 positions matching TRBD1. J gave up 7 bases and V 6 bases, and 7 bases lay outside the gene matches. The length of the CDR3 is 14 residues. Germline V gene data show CDR1 as LNHDA and CDR2 as SQIVND (reference sequence). The CDR3 spells CASSQDRGLVEAFF. The CDR3 nucleotides are TGTGCCAGTAGCCAGGACAGGGGGCTTGTTGAAGCTTTCTTT.

This clone turned up a few times. The chain couples TRBV2 to TRBJ1-1, with D possibly TRBD1 on 5 matching bases. The CDR3 length is 15 residues. Per germline, CDR1 SNHLY and CDR2 FYNNEI. V lost 6 bases and J 3 bases, leaving 17 bases between the germline ends. The CDR3 DNA follows: TGTGCCAGCAGGAGACCCGACCCGGGGGACACTGAAGCTTTCTTT. Translation: CASRRPDPGDTEAFF.

The chain uses TRBV19 and TRBJ2-5; 12 bases match TRBD2. The V and J ends lost 1 base and 3 bases, in that order; junction bases with no gene match: 3. The CDR3 runs to 16 residues. CDR1 and CDR2 from the germline V gene are LNHDA and SQIVND (reference sequence). The CDR3, as DNA: TGTGCCAGTAGTATAGGGGGACTAGCGGGTAAAGAGACCCAGTACTTC. Translated: CASSIGGLAGKETQYF.

The rearrangement links TRBV2 to TRBJ1-5; D is possibly TRBD1 (5 bases). V was clipped by 5 bases and J by 1 base, with 18 bases between them. Germline V gene data show CDR1 as SNHLY and CDR2 as FYNNEI. The CDR3 length is 17 residues. CDR3 sequence: CASSLGPVRISNQPQHF. The CDR3 nucleotides read TGTGCCAGCAGTTTGGGGCCGGTGCGGATAAGCAATCAGCCCCAGCATTTT.

J is TRBJ2-7 and V is TRBV29-1, with D uncertain. Germline CDR1 and CDR2: SQVTM and ANQGSEA. V was clipped by 6 bases and J by 3 bases, with 15 bases between them. The CDR3 sequence is 13 residues long. The CDR3 here is CSVSRRENYEQYF. CDR3 bases: TGCAGCGTCTCTCGCCGCGAAAACTACGAGCAGTACTTC.

The CDR3 loop is CASGEVPGELFF. CDR3 sequence (DNA): TGTGCCAGCGGGGAGGTTCCCGGGGAGCTGTTTTTT. This chain uses TRBV7-3 with TRBJ2-2, with a possible D match to TRBD2 (6 bases). With 8 bases removed from V and 6 bases from J, the gap between germline ends came to 10 bases. Looked up from germline, CDR1 is SGHTA and CDR2 is FQGTGA. The CDR3 spans 12 residues.

The rearrangement links TRBV29-1 to TRBJ2-7, with 10 bases lining up with TRBD1. The CDR3 length is 13 residues. Germline values: CDR1 SQVTM, CDR2 ANQGSEA. Trimming at V came to 5 bases and at J to 2 bases, leaving 3 bases not matched to a gene. In nucleotides, the CDR3 is TGCAGCGTTATGGGGACAGGGGCCTACGAGCAGTACTTC. It translates to CSVMGTGAYEQYF.

V usage is TRBV2 and J usage is TRBJ1-1, with D possibly TRBD1 on 6 matching bases. Trimming left V 6 bases short and J 8 bases short, with 10 bases between. Germline V gives CDR1 SNHLY, CDR2 FYNNEI. This CDR3 is 11 amino acids long. For the CDR3, the DNA is TGTGCCAGCAGATCCGGGACAGAAGCTTTCTTT. It is translated as CASRSGTEAFF.

This chain uses TRBV18 with TRBJ2-3; TRBD2 might be the D (6 bases). The CDR3 totals 13 residues. Germline CDR1 reads KGHSH; CDR2 reads LQKENI. Trimming took 5 bases from V and 10 from J, leaving 16 bases between them. The DNA for the CDR3 is TGTGCCAGCTCAACTGAGTATGGGAGGCCGCAGTATTTT. As protein: CASSTEYGRPQYF.

The chain is built from TRBV9 and TRBJ2-1, with a weak D call TRBD1 (5 bases). Trimming removed 4 bases at V and 3 bases at J, with 8 bases between. The CDR3 has 13 residues. Germline CDR1 SGDLS, CDR2 YYNGEE. DNA for the CDR3: TGTGCCAGCAGCACGACAGACTACAATGAGCAGTTCTTC. This codes for CASSTTDYNEQFF.

The chain links TRBV19 to TRBJ2-6; a weak D match, TRBD2 (5 bases). Germline CDR1 and CDR2: LNHDA and SQIVND (reference sequence). The CDR3 is 16 residues long. The germline V and J ends were trimmed by 8 bases and 0 bases, with 14 bases remaining between them. CDR3 nucleotides: TGTGCCAGTGAGACGGGGAGATCCTCTGGGGCCAACGTCCTGACTTTC. As protein: CASETGRSSGANVLTF. Together with reference TRBV19 and TRBJ2-6, the CDR3 gives the full variable domain: DGGITQSPKYLFRKEGQNVTLSCEQNLNHDAMYWYRQDPGQGLRLIYYSQIVNDFQKGDIAEGYSVSREKKESFPLTVTSAQKNPTAFYLCASETGRSSGANVLTFGAGSRLTVL.

The chain combines TRBV19 with TRBJ1-2; no clear D gene. V was trimmed by 8 bases and J by 0 bases, leaving 10 bases between them. The CDR3 spans 13 residues. Germline CDR1 reads LNHDA; CDR2 reads SQIVND (reference sequence). The CDR3 bases are TGTGCCAGTGCCCAGGAGGCTAACTATGGCTACACCTTC. This codes for CASAQEANYGYTF.

The chain joins TRBV6-5 to TRBJ1-2, with D perhaps matching TRBD1 (5 bases). V was clipped by 2 bases and J by 2 bases, with 12 bases between them. Germline assignment: CDR1 MNHEY and CDR2 SVGAGI. This CDR3 is 15 amino acids long. The CDR3 region has the DNA TGTGCCAGCAGTTACAACCCGACAGAAAACTATGGCTACACCTTC. This gives the protein CASSYNPTENYGYTF.